This T cell receptor beta chain was obtained from a study of cytotoxic CD8 clonotypes in ibrutinib-treated CLL. Study summary: It was after a median approximately eleven months of treatment, range 6 to 36, that response samples were taken. Sequencing produced an average of about 250,000 productive templates and tens of thousands of productive rearrangements per sample.

Points on this clone: Its specificity is unknown.

Genomic DNA in an amount of approximately 2 micrograms was extracted from cryopreserved PBMCs and used for the preparation of TCR beta libraries. Study results and limitations: Clonality went up at ibrutinib response and then declined back toward baseline at progression.

TCRdb's copy holds only in-frame clones and misses some; the assay was immunoSEQ multiplex PCR. The sample has some 29,000 clones, 55% to 65% seen once; the top ten hold 14%. Unmatched junction bases numbered 11, after V lost 0 bases and J lost 5 bases. Looked up from germline, CDR1 is MGHRA and CDR2 is YSYEKL. The CDR3 runs 17 residues. The origin of this receptor is a human donor with chronic lymphocytic leukemia. This specimen was PBMCs, taken before ibrutinib treatment. The chain has TRBV4-1 and TRBJ1-1; 8 bases align to TRBD1. CDR3 sequence: CASSQDIFSTGGTEAFF. CDR3 in DNA: TGCGCCAGCAGCCAAGATATATTCTCAACAGGGGGTACTGAAGCTTTCTTT.